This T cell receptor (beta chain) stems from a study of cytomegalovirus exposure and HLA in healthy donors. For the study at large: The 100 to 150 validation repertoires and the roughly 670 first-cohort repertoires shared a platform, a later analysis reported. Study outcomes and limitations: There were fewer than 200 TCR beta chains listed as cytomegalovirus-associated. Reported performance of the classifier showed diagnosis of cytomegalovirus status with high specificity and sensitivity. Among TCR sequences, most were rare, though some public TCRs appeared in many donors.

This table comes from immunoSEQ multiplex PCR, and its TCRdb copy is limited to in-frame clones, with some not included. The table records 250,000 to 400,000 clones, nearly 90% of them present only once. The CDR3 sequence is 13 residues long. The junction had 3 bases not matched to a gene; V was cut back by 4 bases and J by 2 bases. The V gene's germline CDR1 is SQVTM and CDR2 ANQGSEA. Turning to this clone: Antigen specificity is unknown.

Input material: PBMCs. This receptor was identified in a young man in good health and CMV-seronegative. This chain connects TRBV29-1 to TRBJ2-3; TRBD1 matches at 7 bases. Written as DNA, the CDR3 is TGCAGCGTTGCGGGACAGAACACAGATACGCAGTATTTT. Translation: CSVAGQNTDTQYF.